This T cell receptor beta chain was documented in a study of CD8 T cells in Susac syndrome. Study results and caveats: A relatively small number of individuals underwent TCR sequencing and HLA analysis.

cDNA came from roughly 0.47 to 1 ug RNA primed by random hexamers. The method of amplification for TCR beta CDR3 was immunoSEQ multiplex PCR, covering 54 Vbeta and 13 Jbeta. TCRdb itself ran the immunoSEQ multiplex PCR reads through MiXCR, one entry per CDR3 protein. The sample records 250,000 to 350,000 distinct CDR3 sequences, about 88% being singletons. TCR beta sequencing covered blood CD8+ and CD4+ T cells. TEMRA cells underwent FACS enrichment and CD8+ and CD4+ T cells underwent negative isolation. The V gene lost 6 bases and the J gene lost 5 bases, with 19 bases spanning the gap. Germline V gene sequence: CDR1 ENHRY, CDR2 SYGVKD. The CDR3 length is 15 residues. Turning to this clonotype: Its target is not known.

This clonotype was sampled from a human donor with multiple sclerosis. The sample was CD8+ T cells from PBMCs. This rearrangement joins TRBV10-3 to TRBJ2-5; D might be TRBD2 (6 bases). CDR3 bases: TGTGCCATCAGGGGGGGTATTGTCGGGTCGGAGACCCAGTACTTC. Its translation: CAIRGGIVGSETQYF.